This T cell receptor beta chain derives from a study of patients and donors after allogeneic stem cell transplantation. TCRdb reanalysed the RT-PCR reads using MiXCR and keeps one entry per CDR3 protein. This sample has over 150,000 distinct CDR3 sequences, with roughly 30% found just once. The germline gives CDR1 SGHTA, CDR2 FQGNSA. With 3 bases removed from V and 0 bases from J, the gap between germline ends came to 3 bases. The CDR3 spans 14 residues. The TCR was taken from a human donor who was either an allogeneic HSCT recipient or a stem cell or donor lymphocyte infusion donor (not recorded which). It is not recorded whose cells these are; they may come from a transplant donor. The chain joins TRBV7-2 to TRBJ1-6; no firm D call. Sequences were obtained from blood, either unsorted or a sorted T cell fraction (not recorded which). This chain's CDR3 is CASSFPSYNSPLHF. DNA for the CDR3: TGTGCCAGCAGCTTCCCCTCCTATAATTCACCCCTCCACTTT.